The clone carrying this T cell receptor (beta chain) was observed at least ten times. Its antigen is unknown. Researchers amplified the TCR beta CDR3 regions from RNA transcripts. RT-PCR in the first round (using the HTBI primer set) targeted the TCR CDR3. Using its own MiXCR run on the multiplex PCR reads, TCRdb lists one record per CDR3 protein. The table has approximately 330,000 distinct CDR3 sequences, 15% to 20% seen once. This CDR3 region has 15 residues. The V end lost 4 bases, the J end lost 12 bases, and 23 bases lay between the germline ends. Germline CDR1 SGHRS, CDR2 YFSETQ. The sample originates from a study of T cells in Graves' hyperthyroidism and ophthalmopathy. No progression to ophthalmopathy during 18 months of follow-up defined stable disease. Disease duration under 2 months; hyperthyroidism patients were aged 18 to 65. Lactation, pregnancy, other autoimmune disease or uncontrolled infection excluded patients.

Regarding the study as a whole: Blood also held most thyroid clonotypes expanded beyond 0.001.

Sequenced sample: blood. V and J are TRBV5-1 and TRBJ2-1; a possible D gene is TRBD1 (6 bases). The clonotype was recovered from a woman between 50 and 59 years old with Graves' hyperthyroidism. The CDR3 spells CASSLGWAGAAGQFF. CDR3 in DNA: TGCGCCAGCAGCCTGGGATGGGCAGGGGCGGCTGGGCAGTTCTTC.